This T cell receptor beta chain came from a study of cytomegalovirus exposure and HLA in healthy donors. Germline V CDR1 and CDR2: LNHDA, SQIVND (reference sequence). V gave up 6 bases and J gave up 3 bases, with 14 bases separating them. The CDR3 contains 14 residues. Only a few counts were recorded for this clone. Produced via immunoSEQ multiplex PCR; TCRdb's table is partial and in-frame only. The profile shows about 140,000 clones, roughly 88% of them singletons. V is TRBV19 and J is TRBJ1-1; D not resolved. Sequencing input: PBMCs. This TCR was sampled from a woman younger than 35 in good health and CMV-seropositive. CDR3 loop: CASRGGGPYTEAFF. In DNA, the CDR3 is TGTGCCAGTAGGGGTGGCGGCCCATACACTGAAGCTTTCTTT. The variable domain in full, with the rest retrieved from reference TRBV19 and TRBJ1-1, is DGGITQSPKYLFRKEGQNVTLSCEQNLNHDAMYWYRQDPGQGLRLIYYSQIVNDFQKGDIAEGYSVSREKKESFPLTVTSAQKNPTAFYLCASRGGGPYTEAFFGQGTRLTVV.